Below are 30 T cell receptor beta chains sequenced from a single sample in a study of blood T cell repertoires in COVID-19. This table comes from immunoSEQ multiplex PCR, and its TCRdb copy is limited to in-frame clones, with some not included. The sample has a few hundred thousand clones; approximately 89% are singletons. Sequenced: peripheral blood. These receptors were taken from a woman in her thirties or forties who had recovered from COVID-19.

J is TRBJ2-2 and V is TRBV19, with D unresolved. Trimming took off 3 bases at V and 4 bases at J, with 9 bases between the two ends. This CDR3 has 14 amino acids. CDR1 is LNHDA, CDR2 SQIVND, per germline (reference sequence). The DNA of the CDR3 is TGTGCCAGTAGTATCCTGCAGTCCACCGGGGAGCTGTTTTTT. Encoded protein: CASSILQSTGELFF.

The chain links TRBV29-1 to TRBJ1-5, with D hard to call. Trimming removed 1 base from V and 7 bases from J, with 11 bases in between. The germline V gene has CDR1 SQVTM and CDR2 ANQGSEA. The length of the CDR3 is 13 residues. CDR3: CSVEVSPNQPQHF. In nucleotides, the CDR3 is TGCAGCGTTGAAGTATCGCCTAACCAGCCCCAGCATTTT.

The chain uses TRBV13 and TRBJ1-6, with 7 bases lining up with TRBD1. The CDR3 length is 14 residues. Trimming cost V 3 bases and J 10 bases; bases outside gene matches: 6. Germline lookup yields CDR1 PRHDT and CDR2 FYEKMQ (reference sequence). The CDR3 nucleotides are TGTGCCAGCAGCTTGGGCACAGGGGTCTCACCCCTCCACTTT. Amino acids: CASSLGTGVSPLHF.

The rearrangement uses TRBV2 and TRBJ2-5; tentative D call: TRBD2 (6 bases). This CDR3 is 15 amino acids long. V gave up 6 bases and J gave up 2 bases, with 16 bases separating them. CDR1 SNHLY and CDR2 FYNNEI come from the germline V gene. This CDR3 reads CASSLSKGTQETQYF. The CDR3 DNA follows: TGTGCCAGCAGCCTCTCTAAAGGGACTCAAGAGACCCAGTACTTC.

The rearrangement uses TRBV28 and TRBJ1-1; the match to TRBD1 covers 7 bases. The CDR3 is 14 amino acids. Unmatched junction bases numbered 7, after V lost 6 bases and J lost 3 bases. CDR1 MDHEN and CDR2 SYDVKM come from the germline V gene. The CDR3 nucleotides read TGTGCCAGCAGCTCGACAGGGTTGGACACTGAAGCTTTCTTT. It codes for CASSSTGLDTEAFF.

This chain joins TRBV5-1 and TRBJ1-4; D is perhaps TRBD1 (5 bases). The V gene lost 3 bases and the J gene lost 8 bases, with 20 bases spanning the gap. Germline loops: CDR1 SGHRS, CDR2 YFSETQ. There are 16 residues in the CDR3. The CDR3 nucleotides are TGCGCCAGCAGCTACTCGAGGGCGGGGGAGGTGGAAAAACTGTTTTTT. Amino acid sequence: CASSYSRAGEVEKLFF.

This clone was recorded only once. The CDR3 is CATGQWQGPTEAFF. The CDR3 DNA reads TGTGCCACGGGCCAGTGGCAGGGGCCCACTGAAGCTTTCTTT. The rearrangement joins TRBV6-5 to TRBJ1-1; possibly TRBD1 for D (6 bases). CDR1 and CDR2 (germline): MNHEY, SVGAGI. CDR3 length: 14 residues. V was shortened by 10 bases and J by 4 bases, with 19 bases between the two germline ends.

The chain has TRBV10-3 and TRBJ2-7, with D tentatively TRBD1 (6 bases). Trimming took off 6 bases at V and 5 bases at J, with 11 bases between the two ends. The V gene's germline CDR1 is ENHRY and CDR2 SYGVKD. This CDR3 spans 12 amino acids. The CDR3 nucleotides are TGTGCCATCAGCAATCGGGACAACGAGCAGTACTTC. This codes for CAISNRDNEQYF.

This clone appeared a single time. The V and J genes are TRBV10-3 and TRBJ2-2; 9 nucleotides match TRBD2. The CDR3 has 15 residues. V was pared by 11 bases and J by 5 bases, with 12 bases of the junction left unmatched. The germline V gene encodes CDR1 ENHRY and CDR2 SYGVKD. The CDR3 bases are TGTGCCGCAAATCATGGACTAGCGCCAACCGGGGAGCTGTTTTTT. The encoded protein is CAANHGLAPTGELFF.

The CDR3 nucleotides read TGCGCCAGCAGCCAAGTTAGCGGGGTATACGAGCAGTACTTC. Translating it yields CASSQVSGVYEQYF. The chain is built from TRBV4-1 and TRBJ2-7; 8 bases match TRBD2. The germline CDR1 and CDR2 sequences are MGHRA and YSYEKL. With V trimmed by 1 base and J by 4 bases, 3 bases remained unmatched. This CDR3 contains 14 residues.

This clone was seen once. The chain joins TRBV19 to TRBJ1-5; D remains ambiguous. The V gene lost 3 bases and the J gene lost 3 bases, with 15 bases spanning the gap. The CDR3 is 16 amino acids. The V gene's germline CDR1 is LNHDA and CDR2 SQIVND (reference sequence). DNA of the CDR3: TGTGCCAGTAGTATCGGCGGAGTGGCCTCCAATCAGCCCCAGCATTTT. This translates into CASSIGGVASNQPQHF.

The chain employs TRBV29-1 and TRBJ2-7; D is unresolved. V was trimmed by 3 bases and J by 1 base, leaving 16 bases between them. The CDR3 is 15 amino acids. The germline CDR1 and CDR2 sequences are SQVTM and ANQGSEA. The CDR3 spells CSVDSVLESSYEQYF. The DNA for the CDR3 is TGCAGCGTTGATAGTGTCCTGGAGTCTTCCTACGAGCAGTACTTC.

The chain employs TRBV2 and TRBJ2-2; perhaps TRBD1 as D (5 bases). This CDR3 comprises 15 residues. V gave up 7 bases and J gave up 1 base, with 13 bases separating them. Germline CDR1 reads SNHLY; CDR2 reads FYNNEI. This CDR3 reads CASKSTGLNTGELFF. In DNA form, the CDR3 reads TGTGCCAGCAAAAGTACAGGTTTGAACACCGGGGAGCTGTTTTTT. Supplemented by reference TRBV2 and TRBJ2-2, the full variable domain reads EPEVTQTPSHQVTQMGQEVILRCVPISNHLYFYWYRQILGQKVEFLVSFYNNEISEKSEIFDDQFSVERPDGSNFTLKIRSTKLEDSAMYFCASKSTGLNTGELFFGEGSRLTVL.

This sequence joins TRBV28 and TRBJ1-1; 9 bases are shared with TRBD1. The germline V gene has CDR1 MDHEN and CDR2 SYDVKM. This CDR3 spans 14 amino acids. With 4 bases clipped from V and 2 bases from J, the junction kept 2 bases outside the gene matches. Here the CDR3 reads CASSSQGANTEAFF. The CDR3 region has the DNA TGTGCCAGCAGTTCACAGGGGGCAAACACTGAAGCTTTCTTT.

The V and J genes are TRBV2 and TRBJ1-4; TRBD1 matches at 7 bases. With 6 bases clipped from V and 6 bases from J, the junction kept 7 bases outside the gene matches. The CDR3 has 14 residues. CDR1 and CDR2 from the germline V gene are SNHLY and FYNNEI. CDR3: CASRGPGQHEKLFF. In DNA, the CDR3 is TGTGCCAGCAGGGGGCCGGGACAGCATGAAAAACTGTTTTTT. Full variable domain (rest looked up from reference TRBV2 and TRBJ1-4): EPEVTQTPSHQVTQMGQEVILRCVPISNHLYFYWYRQILGQKVEFLVSFYNNEISEKSEIFDDQFSVERPDGSNFTLKIRSTKLEDSAMYFCASRGPGQHEKLFFGSGTQLSVL.

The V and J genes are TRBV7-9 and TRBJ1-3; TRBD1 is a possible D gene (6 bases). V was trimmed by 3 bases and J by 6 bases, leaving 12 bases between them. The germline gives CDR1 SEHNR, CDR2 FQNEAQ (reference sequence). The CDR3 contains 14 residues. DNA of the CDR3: TGTGCCAGCAGCTTGGGCAGGGGAACAAACACCATATATTTT. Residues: CASSLGRGTNTIYF.

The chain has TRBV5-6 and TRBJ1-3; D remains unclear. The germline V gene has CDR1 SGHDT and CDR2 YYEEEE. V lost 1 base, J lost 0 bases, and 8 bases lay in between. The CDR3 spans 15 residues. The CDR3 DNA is TGTGCCAGCAGCTTGATTGGCAGCTCTGGAAACACCATATATTTT. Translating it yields CASSLIGSSGNTIYF.

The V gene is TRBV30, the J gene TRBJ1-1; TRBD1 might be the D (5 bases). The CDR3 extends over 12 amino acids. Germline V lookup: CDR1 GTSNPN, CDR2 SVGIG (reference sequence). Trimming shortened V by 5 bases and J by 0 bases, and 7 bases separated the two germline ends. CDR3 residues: CAWGGMNTEAFF. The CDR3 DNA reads TGTGCCTGGGGGGGGATGAACACTGAAGCTTTCTTT.

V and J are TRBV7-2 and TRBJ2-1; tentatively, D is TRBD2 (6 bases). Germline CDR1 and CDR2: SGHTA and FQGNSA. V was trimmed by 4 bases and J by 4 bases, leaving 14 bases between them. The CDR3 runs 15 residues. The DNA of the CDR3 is TGTGCCAGCAGCTCCGACGGGGGAACTTACAATGAGCAGTTCTTC. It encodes CASSSDGGTYNEQFF.

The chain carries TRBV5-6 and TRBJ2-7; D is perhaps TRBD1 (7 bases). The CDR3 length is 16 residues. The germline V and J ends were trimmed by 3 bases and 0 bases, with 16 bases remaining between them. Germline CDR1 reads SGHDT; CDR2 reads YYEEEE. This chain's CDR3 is CASSSYHRGLSYEQYF. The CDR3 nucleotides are TGTGCCAGCAGCTCATATCACAGGGGACTCTCCTACGAGCAGTACTTC.

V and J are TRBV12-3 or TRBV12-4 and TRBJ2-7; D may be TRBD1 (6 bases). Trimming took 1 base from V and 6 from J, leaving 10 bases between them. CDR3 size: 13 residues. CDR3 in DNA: TGTGCCAGCAGTTTAGAACGCAGGGGCGAGCAGTACTTC. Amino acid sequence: CASSLERRGEQYF.

As DNA, the CDR3 is TGTGCCAGCAGGCAGGAGGACACCGGGGAGCTGTTTTTT. Translated, it gives CASRQEDTGELFF. The V and J genes are TRBV2 and TRBJ2-2; a weak D match, TRBD2 (5 bases). V was trimmed by 6 bases and J by 3 bases, leaving 8 bases between them. Germline CDR1 reads SNHLY; CDR2 reads FYNNEI. There are 13 residues in the CDR3.

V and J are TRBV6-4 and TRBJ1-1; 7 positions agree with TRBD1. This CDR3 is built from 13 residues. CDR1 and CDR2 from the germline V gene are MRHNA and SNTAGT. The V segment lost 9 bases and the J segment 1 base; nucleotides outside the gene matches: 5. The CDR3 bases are TGTGCCAGTAGGGACAGCGGGAACACTGAAGCTTTCTTT. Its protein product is CASRDSGNTEAFF.

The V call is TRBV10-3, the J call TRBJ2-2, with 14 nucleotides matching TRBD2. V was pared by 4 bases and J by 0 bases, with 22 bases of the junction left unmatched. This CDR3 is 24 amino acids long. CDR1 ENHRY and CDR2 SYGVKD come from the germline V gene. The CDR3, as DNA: TGTGCCATCAGTGCCAGAGGAACGGGACTAGCGGGGGTCGGGTATCCTGCGAACACCGGGGAGCTGTTTTTT. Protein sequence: CAISARGTGLAGVGYPANTGELFF.

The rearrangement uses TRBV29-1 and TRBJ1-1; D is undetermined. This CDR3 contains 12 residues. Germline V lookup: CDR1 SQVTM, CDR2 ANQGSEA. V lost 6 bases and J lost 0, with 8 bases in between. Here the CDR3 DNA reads TGCAGCGTCAGGATCTTGAACACTGAAGCTTTCTTT. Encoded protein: CSVRILNTEAFF.

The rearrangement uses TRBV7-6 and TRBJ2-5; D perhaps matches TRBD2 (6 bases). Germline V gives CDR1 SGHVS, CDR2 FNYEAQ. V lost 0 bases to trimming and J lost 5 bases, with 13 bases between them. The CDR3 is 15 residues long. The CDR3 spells CASSLAGTSVETQYF. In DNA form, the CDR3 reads TGTGCCAGCAGCTTAGCCGGGACTTCGGTTGAGACCCAGTACTTC.

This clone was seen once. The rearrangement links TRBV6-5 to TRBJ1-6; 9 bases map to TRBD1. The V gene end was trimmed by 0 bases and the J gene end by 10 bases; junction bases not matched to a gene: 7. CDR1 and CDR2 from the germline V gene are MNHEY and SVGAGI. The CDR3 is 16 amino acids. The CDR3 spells CASSYSTGTGNSPLHF. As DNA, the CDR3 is TGTGCCAGCAGTTACTCGACCGGGACAGGGAACTCACCCCTCCACTTT.

CDR3 DNA: TGTGCCAGCAGCTTAGTTCCCACTCTCATACAGGGGCAGTACAATGAGCAGTTCTTC. This encodes CASSLVPTLIQGQYNEQFF. This chain joins TRBV7-2 and TRBJ2-1, with TRBD1 matching over 7 bases. CDR1 and CDR2 (germline): SGHTA, FQGNSA. Trimming cost V 1 base and J 4 bases; bases outside gene matches: 16. The CDR3 loop spans 19 amino acids.

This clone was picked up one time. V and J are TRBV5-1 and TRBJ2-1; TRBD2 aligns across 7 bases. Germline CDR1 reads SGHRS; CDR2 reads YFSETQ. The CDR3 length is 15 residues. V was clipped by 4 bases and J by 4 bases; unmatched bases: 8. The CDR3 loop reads CASSLGTMSYNEQFF. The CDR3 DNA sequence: TGCGCCAGCAGCCTCGGGACTATGTCGTACAATGAGCAGTTCTTC. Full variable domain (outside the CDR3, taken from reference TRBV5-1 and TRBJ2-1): KAGVTQTPRYLIKTRGQQVTLSCSPISGHRSVSWYQQTPGQGLQFLFEYFSETQRNKGNFPGRFSGRQFSNSRSEMNVSTLELGDSALYLCASSLGTMSYNEQFFGPGTRLTVL.

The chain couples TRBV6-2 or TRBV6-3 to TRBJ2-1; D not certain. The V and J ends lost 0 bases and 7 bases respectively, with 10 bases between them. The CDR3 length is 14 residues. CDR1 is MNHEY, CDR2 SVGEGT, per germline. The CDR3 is CASSYSTRVNEQFF. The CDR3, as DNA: TGTGCCAGCAGTTACTCGACTCGGGTTAATGAGCAGTTCTTC.